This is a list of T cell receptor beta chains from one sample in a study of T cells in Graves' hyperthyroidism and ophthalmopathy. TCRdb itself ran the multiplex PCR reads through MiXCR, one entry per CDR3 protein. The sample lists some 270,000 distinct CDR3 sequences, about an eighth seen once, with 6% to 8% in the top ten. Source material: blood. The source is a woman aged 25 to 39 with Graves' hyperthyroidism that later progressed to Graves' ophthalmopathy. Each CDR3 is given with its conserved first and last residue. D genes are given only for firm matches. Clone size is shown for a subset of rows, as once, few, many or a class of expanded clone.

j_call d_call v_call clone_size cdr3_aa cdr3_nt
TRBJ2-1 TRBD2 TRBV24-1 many CATSDPPGTSVYNEQFF TGTGCCACCAGTGATCCCCCAGGGACTAGCGTTTACAATGAGCAGTTCTTC
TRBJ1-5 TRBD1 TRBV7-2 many CASSSGQGNNQPQHF TGTGCCAGCAGCTCCGGACAGGGGAACAATCAGCCCCAGCATTTT
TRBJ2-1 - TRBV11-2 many CASSLHGPSYNEQFF TGTGCCAGCAGCTTGCATGGCCCTTCCTACAATGAGCAGTTCTTC
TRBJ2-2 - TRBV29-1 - CSVISGTTNTGELFF TGCAGCGTCATATCCGGGACAACGAACACCGGGGAGCTGTTTTTT
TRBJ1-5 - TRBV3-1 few CASSHGVGVGQPQHF TGTGCCAGCAGCCACGGGGTCGGGGTCGGGCAGCCCCAGCATTTT
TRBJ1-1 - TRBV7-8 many CASSAKRGRHTEAFF TGTGCCAGCAGCGCGAAACGGGGCCGCCACACTGAAGCTTTCTTT
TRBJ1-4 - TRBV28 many CASTSGGRNEKLFF TGTGCCAGCACCTCCGGGGGACGTAATGAAAAACTGTTTTTT
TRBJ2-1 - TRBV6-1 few CASSPPEPEGNEQFF TGTGCCAGCAGCCCCCCCGAACCCGAGGGGAATGAGCAGTTCTTC
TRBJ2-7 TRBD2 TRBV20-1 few CSATTPSGRASYEQYF TGCAGTGCCACAACCCCTAGCGGGAGGGCCTCCTACGAGCAGTACTTC
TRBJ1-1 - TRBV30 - CAWSAPGGGGAFF TGTGCCTGGAGTGCACCGGGGGGGGGGGGAGCTTTCTTT
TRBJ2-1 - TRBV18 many CASSPIDSTQGEQFF TGTGCCAGCTCACCAATCGACTCCACCCAGGGTGAGCAGTTCTTC
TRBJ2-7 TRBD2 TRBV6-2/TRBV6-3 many CASRDGTSGSEEQYF TGTGCCAGCAGGGACGGGACTAGCGGGAGTGAGGAGCAGTACTTC
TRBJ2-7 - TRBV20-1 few CSASDGSYVEQYF TGCAGTGCTAGTGACGGGAGTTATGTAGAGCAGTACTTC
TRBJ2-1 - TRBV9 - CASSDRLELGSSYNEQFF TGTGCCAGCAGCGACAGGCTGGAGCTCGGAAGCTCCTACAATGAGCAGTTCTTC
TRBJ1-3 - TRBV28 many CASRPQVISGNTIYF TGTGCCAGCAGACCTCAGGTTATCTCTGGAAACACCATATATTTT
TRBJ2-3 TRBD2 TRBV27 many CASSLSTLAGRGPDTQYF TGTGCCAGCAGTTTATCGACCCTAGCGGGTCGGGGGCCAGATACGCAGTATTTT
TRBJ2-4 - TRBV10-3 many CAISESENIQYF TGTGCCATCAGTGAGTCGGAAAACATTCAGTACTTC
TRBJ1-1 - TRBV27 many CASSSRVETFF TGTGCCAGCAGTTCCAGGGTGGAGACTTTCTTT
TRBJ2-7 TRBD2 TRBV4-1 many CASSQESGGYEQYF TGCGCCAGCAGCCAAGAAAGCGGGGGCTACGAGCAGTACTTC
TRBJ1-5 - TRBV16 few CASSPAVYSNQPQHF TGTGCCAGCAGCCCTGCAGTATATAGCAATCAGCCCCAGCATTTT